Each of the 17 T cell receptor beta chains below was sequenced from the same sample in a study of cytomegalovirus exposure and HLA in healthy donors. A multiplex PCR was run with 60 Vbeta primers and 13 Jbeta primers. Profiling relied on immunoSEQ multiplex PCR, and the TCRdb table lists in-frame clones only, not all of them. The sample totals roughly 78,000 clones. Specimen: PBMCs. These receptors all stem from a boy between 10 and 17 years old in good health and CMV-seronegative.

The chain carries TRBV9 and TRBJ2-5; TRBD2 matches 10 bases. Germline V gene data show CDR1 as SGDLS and CDR2 as YYNGEE. V was pared by 0 bases and J by 5 bases, with 7 bases of the junction left unmatched. The length of the CDR3 is 16 residues. DNA of the CDR3: TGTGCCAGCAGCGTAGCAAGCGGGGGGGCGGGGGAGACCCAGTACTTC. As protein: CASSVASGGAGETQYF.

The genes are TRBV5-1 and TRBJ1-1; TRBD1 is a possible D gene (6 bases). Germline assignment: CDR1 SGHRS and CDR2 YFSETQ. The CDR3 covers 13 residues. The ends were cut back, 3 bases at V and 1 base at J, with 7 bases in the middle. The CDR3 DNA sequence: TGCGCCAGCAGCTCGGGACAGAACACTGAAGCTTTCTTT. This codes for CASSSGQNTEAFF.

V usage is TRBV18 and J usage is TRBJ1-1; the D is unclear. This CDR3 is 13 amino acids long. Trimming removed 5 bases from V and 2 bases from J, with 9 bases in between. Germline-derived CDR1 and CDR2 are KGHSH and LQKENI. The CDR3 protein is CASSTTGNTEAFF. The CDR3 DNA reads TGTGCCAGCTCAACGACGGGAAACACTGAAGCTTTCTTT.

Here the CDR3 DNA reads TGTGCCAGCAGTGAGTATCTTGTTGGAGGCCGTGGAAACACCATATATTTT. It translates to CASSEYLVGGRGNTIYF. The chain combines TRBV6-1 with TRBJ1-3; unclear D gene. Between the trimmed V and J ends, which lost 3 bases and 3 bases, there was a span of 18 bases. The CDR3 consists of 17 residues. Germline V gene data show CDR1 as MNHNS and CDR2 as SASEGT.

The rearrangement joins TRBV7-3 to TRBJ1-1, with 7 bases lining up with TRBD1. This CDR3 has 14 residues. Germline CDR1 SGHTA, CDR2 FQGTGA. Losses at the gene ends were 2 bases for V and 1 base for J; bases not matched to a gene: 1. The CDR3 DNA sequence: TGTGCCAGCAGCTTAGGGACAGCGAACACTGAAGCTTTCTTT. Amino acid sequence: CASSLGTANTEAFF.

This chain joins TRBV10-1 and TRBJ2-7, with D possibly TRBD1 on 6 matching bases. Per germline, CDR1 WNHNN and CDR2 SYGVQD (reference sequence). The CDR3 loop spans 15 amino acids. V lost 2 bases to trimming and J lost 2 bases, with 13 bases between them. The CDR3 loop reads CASSETGTMTYEQYF. In DNA, the CDR3 is TGCGCCAGCAGTGAGACGGGGACAATGACCTACGAGCAGTACTTC.

The V and J genes are TRBV20-1 and TRBJ2-1; D uncertain. CDR3 length equals 11 residues. The germline V gene encodes CDR1 DFQATT and CDR2 SNEGSKA (reference sequence). The V end lost 3 bases, the J end lost 6 bases, and 6 bases lay between the germline ends. The CDR3 protein is CSARAVNEQFF. The CDR3 DNA sequence: TGCAGTGCTAGGGCGGTCAATGAGCAGTTCTTC.

The genes are TRBV10-3 and TRBJ1-1, with unresolved D. Trimming took off 4 bases at V and 7 bases at J, with 10 bases between the two ends. The CDR3 is 12 amino acids. The germline CDR1 and CDR2 sequences are ENHRY and SYGVKD. The CDR3 DNA sequence: TGTGCCATCAGTGGAGGAAAAGGTGAAGCTTTCTTT. Translation: CAISGGKGEAFF.

V usage is TRBV11-2 and J usage is TRBJ2-2; 7 nucleotides match TRBD1. Germline values: CDR1 SGHAT, CDR2 FQNNGV. With V trimmed by 2 bases and J by 4 bases, 4 bases remained unmatched. The CDR3 contains 15 residues. The CDR3 DNA follows: TGTGCCAGCAGCTTACGGGACAGCCTCACCGGGGAGCTGTTTTTT. It translates to CASSLRDSLTGELFF.

The chain is built from TRBV14 and TRBJ1-1, with TRBD1 matching over 8 bases. V shed 3 bases and J 1 base; nucleotides not matched to a gene: 4. Germline assignment: CDR1 SGHDN and CDR2 FVKESK. This CDR3 has 15 amino acids. The CDR3 loop is CASSQMDRENTEAFF. CDR3 nucleotide sequence: TGTGCCAGCAGCCAGATGGACAGGGAGAACACTGAAGCTTTCTTT.

The rearrangement joins TRBV7-8 to TRBJ2-1; D is possibly TRBD2 (6 bases). The CDR3 extends over 14 amino acids. Germline CDR1 and CDR2: SGHVS and FQNEAQ. V lost 8 bases and J 3 bases, leaving 14 bases between the germline ends. CDR3 nucleotides: TGTGCCAGCCTACGTAGCGGAAACTACAATGAGCAGTTCTTC. Amino acids: CASLRSGNYNEQFF.

This chain joins TRBV15 and TRBJ2-1; 7 positions match TRBD2. The V gene's germline CDR1 is LNHNV and CDR2 YYDKDF (reference sequence). The trim removed 9 bases at V and 3 bases at J, leaving 11 bases unmatched. CDR3 length equals 15 residues. The CDR3 spells CATSTGTTNYNEQFF. As DNA, the CDR3 is TGTGCCACGTCAACCGGGACTACCAACTACAATGAGCAGTTCTTC.

On this clone itself: Other nucleotide sequences from this sample produce the same CDR3. V is TRBV25-1 and J is TRBJ2-7; 9 bases agree with TRBD1. With V trimmed by 2 bases and J by 3 bases, 8 bases remained unmatched. Germline V gene sequence: CDR1 MGHDK, CDR2 SYGVNS. The CDR3 loop spans 16 amino acids. The CDR3 DNA is TGTGCCAGCAGTGAAGGGGTCGGGACAGGGTACTACGAGCAGTACTTC. It codes for CASSEGVGTGYYEQYF.

The V gene is TRBV7-9, the J gene TRBJ1-3; 8 bases match TRBD1. CDR3 length equals 15 residues. The junction had 7 bases not matched to a gene; V was cut back by 6 bases and J by 3 bases. Germline CDR1 SEHNR, CDR2 FQNEAQ (reference sequence). The CDR3 is CASRQTGAGGNTIYF. The DNA of the CDR3 is TGTGCCAGCAGGCAGACAGGGGCAGGTGGAAACACCATATATTTT.

The V call is TRBV19, the J call TRBJ2-5, with a possible D match to TRBD2 (6 bases). This CDR3 has 13 residues. The germline CDR1 and CDR2 sequences are LNHDA and SQIVND (reference sequence). Trimming took 5 bases from V and 2 from J, leaving 9 bases between them. In nucleotides, the CDR3 is TGTGCCAGTAGTCTAAGCGGGCAAGAGACCCAGTACTTC. It yields the protein CASSLSGQETQYF.

CDR3 sequence reads: CASSYSVGGSQYF. Here the CDR3 DNA reads TGTGCCAGCAGTTACTCCGTGGGGGGGAGCCAGTACTTC. The chain employs TRBV6-5 and TRBJ2-7; 7 bases are shared with TRBD2. Germline CDR1 and CDR2: MNHEY and SVGAGI. The CDR3 runs 13 residues. V lost 0 bases to trimming and J lost 10 bases; unmatched junction nucleotides: 6.

This chain uses TRBV9 with TRBJ1-3; D might be TRBD1 (5 bases). V was pared by 5 bases and J by 0 bases, with 15 bases between. CDR1 is SGDLS, CDR2 YYNGEE, per germline. The CDR3 is 16 amino acids. CDR3 amino acids: CASSKDGTVSGNTIYF. The CDR3 DNA sequence: TGTGCCAGCAGTAAAGACGGGACTGTCTCTGGAAACACCATATATTTT.